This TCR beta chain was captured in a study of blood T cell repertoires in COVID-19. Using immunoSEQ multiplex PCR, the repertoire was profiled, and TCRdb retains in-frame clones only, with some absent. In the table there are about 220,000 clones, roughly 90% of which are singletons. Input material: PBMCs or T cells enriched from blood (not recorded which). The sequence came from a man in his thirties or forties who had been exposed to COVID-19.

The CDR3 DNA reads as TGTGCCAGCAGCCCCTGGGCGACAGGGGATGGCAATCAGCCCCAGCATTTT. Residues: CASSPWATGDGNQPQHF. The rearrangement links TRBV7-8 to TRBJ1-5; 8 bases line up with TRBD1. The junction had 11 bases not matched to a gene; V was cut back by 5 bases and J by 2 bases. The CDR3 covers 17 residues. The germline CDR1 and CDR2 sequences are SGHVS and FQNEAQ.